This entry lists 22 T cell receptor beta chains sequenced from one sample in a study of blood T cells in healthy people across ages. A sample-barcoded 5' primer and a J-beta primer mix were used in a second PCR of roughly 6 to 11 cycles. In TCRdb, the 5' RACE reads were re-called with MiXCR into one record per CDR3 protein. The sample lists hundreds of thousands of distinct CDR3 sequences; approximately 55% were seen once. The specimen was blood. These receptors were obtained from a man older than 75 in good health.

The chain has TRBV5-1 and TRBJ2-3; 7 bases align to TRBD2. The CDR3 extends over 16 amino acids. Per the germline V gene, CDR1 is SGHRS and CDR2 is YFSETQ. The V segment lost 4 bases and the J segment 0 bases; nucleotides outside the gene matches: 8. This CDR3 reads CASSLQRGASTDTQYF. The CDR3 bases are TGCGCCAGCAGCCTCCAGCGGGGAGCTAGCACAGATACGCAGTATTTT.

This clonotype turned up a few times. V is TRBV28 and J is TRBJ2-6, with a weak D call TRBD1 (5 bases). The CDR3 runs to 15 residues. CDR1 MDHEN and CDR2 SYDVKM come from the germline V gene. Trimming shortened V by 7 bases and J by 3 bases, and 13 bases separated the two germline ends. As DNA, the CDR3 is TGTGCCAGCACTATAGGGGCAGGTGGGGCCAACGTCCTGACTTTC. As protein: CASTIGAGGANVLTF.

CDR3 DNA: TGCGCCAGCAGCCACGTAGGGACCGCGATCTACGAGCAGTACTTC. Translated, it gives CASSHVGTAIYEQYF. The chain is built from TRBV4-1 and TRBJ2-7; either TRBD1 or TRBD2 may supply D (5 bases each). The V end lost 3 bases, the J end lost 3 bases, and 15 bases lay between the germline ends. The CDR3 covers 15 residues. From germline, CDR1 is MGHRA and CDR2 YSYEKL.

The chain couples TRBV28 to TRBJ2-2; TRBD2 matches 7 bases. Trimming took 5 bases from V and 1 from J; bases not matched to a gene: 4. Looked up from germline, CDR1 is MDHEN and CDR2 is SYDVKM. The CDR3 spans 15 residues. The CDR3 loop reads CASSLSGLNTGELFF. CDR3 nucleotides: TGTGCCAGCAGTCTTAGCGGGTTGAACACCGGGGAGCTGTTTTTT.

Comments on this clonotype: At one boundary the junction diverges from the germline segment, which might be a read error. This rearrangement joins TRBV3-1 to TRBJ2-1; D is possibly TRBD2 (6 bases). The V gene's germline CDR1 is LGHDT and CDR2 YNNKEL (reference sequence). This CDR3 comprises 17 residues. The CDR3 sequence is CASRDQLGGGVYDEQFF. The CDR3 DNA is TGTGCCAGCAGGGACCAGCTCGGGGGAGGAGTCTACGATGAGCAGTTCTTC.

The chain recombines TRBV28 with TRBJ2-1; 12 bases are a match to TRBD2. Germline-derived CDR1 and CDR2 are MDHEN and SYDVKM. The CDR3 extends over 15 amino acids. J gave up 8 bases and V 6 bases, and 8 bases lay outside the gene matches. Here the CDR3 reads CASSRTASGRDEQFF. In DNA, the CDR3 is TGTGCCAGCAGCCGCACCGCTAGCGGGAGGGATGAGCAGTTCTTC. The full variable domain, completed using reference TRBV28 and TRBJ2-1, is DVKVTQSSRYLVKRTGEKVFLECVQDMDHENMFWYRQDPGLGLRLIYFSYDVKMKEKGDIPEGYSVSREKKERFSLILESASTNQTSMYLCASSRTASGRDEQFFGPGTRLTVL.

This rearrangement joins TRBV12-3 or TRBV12-4 to TRBJ2-5, with 7 bases aligning to TRBD1. The J segment lost 7 bases and the V segment lost 4 bases, leaving 9 bases of the junction unmatched. CDR3 length: 14 residues. The CDR3 here is CASSSTGSSGTQYF. In DNA, the CDR3 is TGTGCCAGCAGTTCGACAGGGTCCTCGGGGACCCAGTACTTC.

This clonotype was recorded a few times. The chain employs TRBV27 and TRBJ2-7, with 11 bases fitting TRBD2. V dropped 8 bases and J dropped 4; count of bases not matched to a gene: 7. The V gene's germline CDR1 is MNHEY and CDR2 SMNVEV (reference sequence). The CDR3 sequence is 14 residues long. The CDR3 protein is CASGTSGSRYEQYF. CDR3 in DNA: TGTGCCAGCGGTACTAGCGGGAGTCGATACGAGCAGTACTTC.

As for this clonotype: With a much larger clone just one base away, this may be a read error. V usage is TRBV29-1 and J usage is TRBJ1-6, with TRBD1 matching over 8 bases. Trimming cost V 5 bases and J 10 bases; bases outside gene matches: 7. Germline CDR1 and CDR2: SQVTM and ANQGSEA. The CDR3 runs 13 residues. The CDR3: CSVQDRESSPLHF. CDR3 DNA sequence: TGCAGCGTTCAGGACAGGGAGTCCTCACCCCTCCACTTT.

The chain recombines TRBV3-1 with TRBJ2-7; 7 positions match TRBD2. Trimming took 4 bases from V and 7 from J; bases not matched to a gene: 16. This CDR3 has 16 residues. CDR1 is LGHDT, CDR2 YNNKEL, per germline (reference sequence). The CDR3 coding sequence is TGTGCCAGCAGCCCCTCCGGCGGGAGTACCTACAATGAGCAGTACTTC. This gives the protein CASSPSGGSTYNEQYF.

This clonotype was found a few times. The rearrangement uses TRBV2 and TRBJ2-1, with D tentatively TRBD1 or TRBD2 (5 bases each). Germline CDR1 reads SNHLY; CDR2 reads FYNNEI. The CDR3 extends over 15 amino acids. Trimming took 0 bases from V and 3 from J, leaving 9 bases between them. The CDR3 DNA follows: TGTGCCAGCAGTGAAGCGCCTGGGGGCTACAATGAGCAGTTCTTC. Protein product: CASSEAPGGYNEQFF.

This clonotype was seen a few times. The rearrangement links TRBV29-1 to TRBJ2-1, with TRBD1 matching 8 bases. V gave up 2 bases and J gave up 4 bases; unmatched junction bases: 4. This CDR3 region has 14 residues. Germline CDR1 and CDR2: SQVTM and ANQGSEA. The CDR3 DNA is TGCAGCGTTGAACAGGGGGCGGCGTACAATGAGCAGTTCTTC. Amino acids: CSVEQGAAYNEQFF.

The chain has TRBV7-2 and TRBJ2-3, with 8 bases fitting TRBD1. After removal of 5 bases from V and 0 bases from J, the junction contained 10 bases not matched to a gene. Per germline, CDR1 SGHTA and CDR2 FQGNSA. The CDR3 extends over 17 amino acids. The CDR3 region has the DNA TGTGCCAGCAGCCCCCCAAGGACAGGGAGGAGCACAGATACGCAGTATTTT. Protein: CASSPPRTGRSTDTQYF.

The chain couples TRBV7-2 to TRBJ2-3, with 14 bases matching TRBD2. The germline CDR1 and CDR2 sequences are SGHTA and FQGNSA. Germline trimming cut 4 bases from V and 0 bases from J; bases unmatched to any gene: 0. This CDR3 comprises 16 residues. The CDR3 DNA sequence: TGTGCCAGCAGCTGGACTAGCGGGGGGAGCACAGATACGCAGTATTTT. It yields the protein CASSWTSGGSTDTQYF.

The rearrangement joins TRBV5-1 to TRBJ1-1, with no clear D. The germline V and J ends were trimmed by 5 bases and 2 bases, with 16 bases remaining between them. This CDR3 spans 15 amino acids. The germline gives CDR1 SGHRS, CDR2 YFSETQ. CDR3 nucleotides: TGCGCCAGCAGTCTGAACAGAGAGATAAACACTGAAGCTTTCTTT. Its protein product is CASSLNREINTEAFF.

The V and J genes are TRBV9 and TRBJ2-5, with 7 bases identical to TRBD2. CDR1 and CDR2 (germline): SGDLS, YYNGEE. With V trimmed by 0 bases and J by 1 base, 9 bases remained unmatched. The CDR3 extends over 17 amino acids. The CDR3 is CASSVEVAGASQETQYF. DNA for the CDR3: TGTGCCAGCAGCGTAGAGGTTGCGGGAGCCAGCCAAGAGACCCAGTACTTC.

The chain combines TRBV5-1 with TRBJ2-5; D possibly uses TRBD1 or TRBD2 (5 bases each). Trimming took off 5 bases at V and 3 bases at J, with 11 bases between the two ends. The germline gives CDR1 SGHRS, CDR2 YFSETQ. This CDR3 is built from 13 residues. This chain's CDR3 is CASRVLGEETQYF. The CDR3 DNA reads TGCGCCAGCAGGGTACTAGGGGAAGAGACCCAGTACTTC.

This chain uses TRBV5-1 with TRBJ2-5; 10 bases are shared with TRBD1. Germline V gene sequence: CDR1 SGHRS, CDR2 YFSETQ. V trimming: 3 bases; J trimming: 5 bases; junction bases outside the gene matches: 7. The CDR3 has 15 amino acids. CDR3 in amino acids: CASSYRTGGSETQYF. The CDR3 bases are TGCGCCAGCAGCTACCGGACAGGGGGTAGTGAGACCCAGTACTTC. The whole variable domain, remainder taken from reference TRBV5-1 and TRBJ2-5, is KAGVTQTPRYLIKTRGQQVTLSCSPISGHRSVSWYQQTPGQGLQFLFEYFSETQRNKGNFPGRFSGRQFSNSRSEMNVSTLELGDSALYLCASSYRTGGSETQYFGPGTRLLVL.

V usage is TRBV6-1 and J usage is TRBJ2-1; no firm D call. Germline lookup yields CDR1 MNHNS and CDR2 SASEGT. The V end was cut by 4 bases, the J end by 3 bases, with 7 bases between. This CDR3 region has 13 residues. The CDR3, as DNA: TGTGCCAGCAGTGCGGCCTACTACAATGAGCAGTTCTTC. Translated: CASSAAYYNEQFF.

The chain couples TRBV29-1 to TRBJ1-2; D is undetermined. CDR1 is SQVTM and CDR2 is ANQGSEA in the germline V gene. The CDR3 is made up of 11 amino acids. The V end lost 7 bases, the J end lost 5 bases, and 11 bases lay between the germline ends. CDR3 in DNA: TGCAGCGACCGAGTGGAGTATGGCTACACCTTC. This encodes CSDRVEYGYTF.

This clonotype appeared a single time. The chain uses TRBV12-5 and TRBJ2-7, with 11 positions matching TRBD2. Germline-derived CDR1 and CDR2 are LGHNT and FRNRAP. Trimming cost V 1 base and J 0 bases; bases outside gene matches: 8. The CDR3 length is 18 residues. The DNA for the CDR3 is TGTGCTAGTGGTTTGGGGACTAGCGGGCGCCCTAGCTCCTACGAGCAGTACTTC. It encodes CASGLGTSGRPSSYEQYF. The full variable domain, in which reference TRBV12-5 and TRBJ2-7 provide the parts outside the CDR3, is DARVTQTPRHKVTEMGQEVTMRCQPILGHNTVFWYRQTMMQGLELLAYFRNRAPLDDSGMPKDRFSAEMPDATLATLKIQPSEPRDSAVYFCASGLGTSGRPSSYEQYFGPGTRLTVT.

There are a few counts of this clonotype. The rearrangement links TRBV20-1 to TRBJ2-1, with no clear D. V was clipped by 6 bases and J by 7 bases, with 10 bases between them. The length of the CDR3 is 11 residues. Germline loops: CDR1 DFQATT, CDR2 SNEGSKA (reference sequence). CDR3 in amino acids: CSAVALNEQFF. CDR3 DNA sequence: TGCAGTGCGGTAGCCTTGAATGAGCAGTTCTTC.